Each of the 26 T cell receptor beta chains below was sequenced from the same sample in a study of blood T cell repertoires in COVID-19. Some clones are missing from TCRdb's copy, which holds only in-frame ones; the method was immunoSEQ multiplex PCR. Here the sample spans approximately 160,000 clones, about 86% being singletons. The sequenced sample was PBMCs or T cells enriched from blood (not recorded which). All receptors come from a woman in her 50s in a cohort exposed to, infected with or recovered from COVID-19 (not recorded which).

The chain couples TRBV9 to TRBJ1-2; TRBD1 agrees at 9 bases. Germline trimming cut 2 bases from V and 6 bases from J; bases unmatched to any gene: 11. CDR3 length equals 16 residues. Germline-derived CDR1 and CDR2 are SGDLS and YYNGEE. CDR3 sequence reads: CASSVDPGQGLHGYTF. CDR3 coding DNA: TGTGCCAGCAGCGTGGATCCGGGACAGGGACTTCATGGCTACACCTTC.

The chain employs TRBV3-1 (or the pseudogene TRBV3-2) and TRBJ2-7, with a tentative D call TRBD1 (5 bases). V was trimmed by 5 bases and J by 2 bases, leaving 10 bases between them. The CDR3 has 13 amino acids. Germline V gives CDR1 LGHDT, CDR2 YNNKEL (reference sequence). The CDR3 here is CASSFARAYEQYF. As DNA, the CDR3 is TGTGCCAGCAGCTTCGCCAGGGCCTACGAGCAGTACTTC.

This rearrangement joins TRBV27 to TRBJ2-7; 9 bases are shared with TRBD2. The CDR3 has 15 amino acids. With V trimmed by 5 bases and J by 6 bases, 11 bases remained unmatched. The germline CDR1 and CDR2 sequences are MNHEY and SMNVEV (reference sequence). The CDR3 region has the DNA TGTGCCAGCAGTGGTAGCGGGAGCGGCAGTTTCGAGCAGTACTTC. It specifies CASSGSGSGSFEQYF.

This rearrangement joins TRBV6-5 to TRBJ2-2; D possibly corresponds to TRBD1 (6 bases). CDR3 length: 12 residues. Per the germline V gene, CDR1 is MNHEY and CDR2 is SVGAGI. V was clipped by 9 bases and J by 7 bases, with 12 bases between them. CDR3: CASDRPLGELFF. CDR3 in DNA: TGTGCCAGTGACAGGCCTCTCGGGGAGCTGTTTTTT.

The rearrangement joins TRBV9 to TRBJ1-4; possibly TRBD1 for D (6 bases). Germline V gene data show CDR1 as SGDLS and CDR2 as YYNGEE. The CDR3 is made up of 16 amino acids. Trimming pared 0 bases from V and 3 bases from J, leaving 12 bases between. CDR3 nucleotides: TGTGCCAGCAGCGTAGCTCGAGGGGGTTCTAATGAAAAACTGTTTTTT. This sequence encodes CASSVARGGSNEKLFF.

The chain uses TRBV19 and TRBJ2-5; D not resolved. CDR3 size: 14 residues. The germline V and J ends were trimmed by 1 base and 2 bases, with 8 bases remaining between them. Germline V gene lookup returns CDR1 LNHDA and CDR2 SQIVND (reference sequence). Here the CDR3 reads CASSIGPTQETQYF. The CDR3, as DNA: TGTGCCAGTAGTATAGGACCGACTCAAGAGACCCAGTACTTC. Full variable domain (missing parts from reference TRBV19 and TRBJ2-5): DGGITQSPKYLFRKEGQNVTLSCEQNLNHDAMYWYRQDPGQGLRLIYYSQIVNDFQKGDIAEGYSVSREKKESFPLTVTSAQKNPTAFYLCASSIGPTQETQYFGPGTRLLVL.

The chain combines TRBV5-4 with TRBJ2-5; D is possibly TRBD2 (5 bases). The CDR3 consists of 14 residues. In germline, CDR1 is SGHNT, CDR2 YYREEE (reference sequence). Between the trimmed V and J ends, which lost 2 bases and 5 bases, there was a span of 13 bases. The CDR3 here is CASSFGLLSETQYF. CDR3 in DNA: TGTGCCAGCAGCTTCGGACTCCTGAGCGAGACCCAGTACTTC.

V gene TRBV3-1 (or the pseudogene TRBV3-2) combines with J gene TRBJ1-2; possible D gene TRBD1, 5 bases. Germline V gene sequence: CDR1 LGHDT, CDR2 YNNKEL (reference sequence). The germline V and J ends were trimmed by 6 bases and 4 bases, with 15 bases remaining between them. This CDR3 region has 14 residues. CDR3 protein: CASSVTGAAYGYTF. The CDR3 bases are TGTGCCAGCAGTGTAACTGGGGCCGCCTATGGCTACACCTTC.

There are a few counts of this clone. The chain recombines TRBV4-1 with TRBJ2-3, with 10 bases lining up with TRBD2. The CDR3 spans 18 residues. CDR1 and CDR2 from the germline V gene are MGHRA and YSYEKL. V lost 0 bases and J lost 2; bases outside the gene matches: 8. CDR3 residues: CASSQDQASGSNTDTQYF. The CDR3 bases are TGCGCCAGCAGCCAAGATCAGGCTAGCGGGAGTAACACAGATACGCAGTATTTT.

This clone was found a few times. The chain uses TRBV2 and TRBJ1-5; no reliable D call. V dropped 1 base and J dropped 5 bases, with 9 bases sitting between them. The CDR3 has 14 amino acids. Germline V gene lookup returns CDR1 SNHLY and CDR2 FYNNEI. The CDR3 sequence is CASSEDRPHQPQHF. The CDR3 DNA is TGTGCCAGCAGTGAAGACAGACCTCATCAGCCCCAGCATTTT.

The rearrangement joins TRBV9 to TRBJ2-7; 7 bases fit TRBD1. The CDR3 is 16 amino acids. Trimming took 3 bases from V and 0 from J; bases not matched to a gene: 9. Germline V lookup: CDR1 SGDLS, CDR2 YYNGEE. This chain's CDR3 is CASSEGHQGVSYEQYF. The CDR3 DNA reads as TGTGCCAGCAGCGAGGGACACCAGGGGGTCTCCTACGAGCAGTACTTC.

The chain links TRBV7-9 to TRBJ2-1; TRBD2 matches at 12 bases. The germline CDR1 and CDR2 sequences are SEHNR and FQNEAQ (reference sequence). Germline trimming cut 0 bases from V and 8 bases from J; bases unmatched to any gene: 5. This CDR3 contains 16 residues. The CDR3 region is CASSLAGLAGLDEQFF. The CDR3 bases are TGTGCCAGCAGCTTAGCGGGACTAGCGGGCCTCGATGAGCAGTTCTTC. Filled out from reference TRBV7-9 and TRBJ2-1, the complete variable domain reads DTGVSQNPRHKITKRGQNVTFRCDPISEHNRLYWYRQTLGQGPEFLTYFQNEAQLEKSRLLSDRFSAERPKGSFSTLEIQRTEQGDSAMYLCASSLAGLAGLDEQFFGPGTRLTVL.

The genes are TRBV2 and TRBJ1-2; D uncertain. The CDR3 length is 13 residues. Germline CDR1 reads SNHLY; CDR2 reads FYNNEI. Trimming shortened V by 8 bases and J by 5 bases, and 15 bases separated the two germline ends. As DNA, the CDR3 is TGTGCCAGCGCAACGGAGGCTCGATATGGCTACACCTTC. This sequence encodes CASATEARYGYTF.

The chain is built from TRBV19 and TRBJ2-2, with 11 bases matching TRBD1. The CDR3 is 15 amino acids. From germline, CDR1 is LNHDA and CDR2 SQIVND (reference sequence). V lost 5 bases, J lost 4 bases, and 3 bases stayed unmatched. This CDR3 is CASSGQGAGTGELFF. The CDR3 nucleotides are TGTGCCAGTAGTGGACAGGGGGCTGGCACCGGGGAGCTGTTTTTT.

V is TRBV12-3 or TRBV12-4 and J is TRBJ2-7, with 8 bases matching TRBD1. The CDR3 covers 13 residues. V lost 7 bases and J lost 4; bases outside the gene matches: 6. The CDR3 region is CASTGTGGYEQYF. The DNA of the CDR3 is TGTGCCAGCACCGGGACAGGAGGTTACGAGCAGTACTTC.

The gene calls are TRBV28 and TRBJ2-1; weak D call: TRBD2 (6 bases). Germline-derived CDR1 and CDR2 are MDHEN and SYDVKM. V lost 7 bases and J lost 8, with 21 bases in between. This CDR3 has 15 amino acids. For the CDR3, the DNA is TGTGCCAGCAAGTGGGAGGCGAGGGCCCTCGATGAGCAGTTCTTC. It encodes CASKWEARALDEQFF.

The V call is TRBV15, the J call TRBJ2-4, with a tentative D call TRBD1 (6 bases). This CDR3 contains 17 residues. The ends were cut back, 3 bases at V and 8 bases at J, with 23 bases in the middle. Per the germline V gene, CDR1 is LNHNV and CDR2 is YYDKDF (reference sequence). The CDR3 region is CATSSLLDSFTKDIQYF. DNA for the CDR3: TGTGCCACCAGCAGCCTTCTGGACAGTTTCACAAAAGACATTCAGTACTTC.

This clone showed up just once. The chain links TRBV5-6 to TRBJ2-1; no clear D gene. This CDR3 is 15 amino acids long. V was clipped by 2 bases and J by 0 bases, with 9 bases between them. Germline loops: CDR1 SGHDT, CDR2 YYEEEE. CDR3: CASSFLMSSYNEQFF. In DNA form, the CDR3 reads TGTGCCAGCAGCTTCCTTATGAGCTCCTACAATGAGCAGTTCTTC. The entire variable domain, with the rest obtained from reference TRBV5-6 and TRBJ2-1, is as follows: DAGVTQSPTHLIKTRGQQVTLRCSPKSGHDTVSWYQQALGQGPQFIFQYYEEEERQRGNFPDRFSGHQFPNYSSELNVNALLLGDSALYLCASSFLMSSYNEQFFGPGTRLTVL.

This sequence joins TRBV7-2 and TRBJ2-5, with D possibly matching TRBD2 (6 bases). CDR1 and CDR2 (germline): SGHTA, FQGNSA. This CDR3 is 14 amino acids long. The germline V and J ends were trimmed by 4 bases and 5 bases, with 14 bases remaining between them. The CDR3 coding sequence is TGTGCCAGCAGCTCGGGACTCACGGTGGAGACCCAGTACTTC. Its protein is CASSSGLTVETQYF.

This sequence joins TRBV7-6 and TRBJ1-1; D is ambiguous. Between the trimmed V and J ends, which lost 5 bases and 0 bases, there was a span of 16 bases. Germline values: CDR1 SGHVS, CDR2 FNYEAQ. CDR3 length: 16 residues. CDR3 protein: CASSPLPGGMNTEAFF. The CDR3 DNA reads TGTGCCAGCAGCCCCCTCCCGGGAGGGATGAACACTGAAGCTTTCTTT.

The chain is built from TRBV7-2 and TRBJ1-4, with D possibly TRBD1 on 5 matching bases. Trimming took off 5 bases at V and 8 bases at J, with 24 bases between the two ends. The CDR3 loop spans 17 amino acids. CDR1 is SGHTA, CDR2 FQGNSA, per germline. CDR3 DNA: TGTGCCAGCAGCCTCAAGACAGCGCCCCAGGGAAGGGAAAAACTGTTTTTT. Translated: CASSLKTAPQGREKLFF.

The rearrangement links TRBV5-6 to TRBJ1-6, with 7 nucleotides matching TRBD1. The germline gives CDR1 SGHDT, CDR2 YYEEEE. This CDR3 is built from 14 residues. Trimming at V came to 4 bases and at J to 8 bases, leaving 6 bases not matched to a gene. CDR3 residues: CASSMGQIYSPLHF. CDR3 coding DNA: TGTGCCAGCAGCATGGGACAGATTTATTCACCCCTCCACTTT.

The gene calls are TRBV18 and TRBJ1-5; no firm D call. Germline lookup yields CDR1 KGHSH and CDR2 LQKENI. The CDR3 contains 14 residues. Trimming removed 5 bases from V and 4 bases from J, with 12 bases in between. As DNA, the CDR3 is TGTGCCAGCTCAGGGTTTACGGGAAATCAGCCCCAGCATTTT. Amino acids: CASSGFTGNQPQHF.

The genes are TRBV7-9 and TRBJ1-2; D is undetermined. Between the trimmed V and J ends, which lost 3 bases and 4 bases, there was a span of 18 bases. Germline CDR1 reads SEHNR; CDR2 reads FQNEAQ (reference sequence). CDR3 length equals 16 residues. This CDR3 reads CASSFRPEVWPYGYTF. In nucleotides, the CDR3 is TGTGCCAGCAGCTTTCGGCCTGAGGTCTGGCCCTATGGCTACACCTTC.

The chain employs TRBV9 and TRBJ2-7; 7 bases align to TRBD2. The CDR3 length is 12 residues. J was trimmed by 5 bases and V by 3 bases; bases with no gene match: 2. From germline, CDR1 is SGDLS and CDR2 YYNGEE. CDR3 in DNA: TGTGCCAGCAGCGGAACTAGCGACGAGCAGTACTTC. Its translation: CASSGTSDEQYF. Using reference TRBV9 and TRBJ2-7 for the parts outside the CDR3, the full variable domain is DSGVTQTPKHLITATGQRVTLRCSPRSGDLSVYWYQQSLDQGLQFLIQYYNGEERAKGNILERFSAQQFPDLHSELNLSSLELGDSALYFCASSGTSDEQYFGPGTRLTVT.

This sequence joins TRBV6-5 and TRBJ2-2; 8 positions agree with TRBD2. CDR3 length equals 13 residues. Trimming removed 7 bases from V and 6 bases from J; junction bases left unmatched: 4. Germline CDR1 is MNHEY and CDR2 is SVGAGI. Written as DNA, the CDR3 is TGTGCCAGCACGGCGCGGGGGGCCGGGGAGCTGTTTTTT. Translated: CASTARGAGELFF.